This TCR beta chain was profiled in a study of blood T cell repertoires in COVID-19. Study context: Samples taken during acute and convalescent COVID-19 were collected in the United States, Italy and Spain. T cells, B-cell-depleted T cells, or PBMCs provided the cDNA or gDNA that served as material.

Original methodology: The authors estimated nucleated cell counts from reference gene primer amplification. The method was immunoSEQ multiplex PCR; TCRdb's version includes in-frame clones alone and lacks a portion of them. V and J calls and clone size come straight from that table; D and trimming were deduced from the DNA. Of 180,000 or so clones listed, 70% to 90% are singletons. The sequencing input was peripheral blood. The origin of this receptor is a man younger than 35 with acute or convalescent COVID-19.

The CDR3 DNA is TGTGCCAGCAACATAGCAGGGTCCGGCACTGAAGCTTTCTTT. Translation gives CASNIAGSGTEAFF. The rearrangement links TRBV11-2 to TRBJ1-1; possibly TRBD1 for D (5 bases). The CDR3 length is 14 residues. Trimming pared 7 bases from V and 4 bases from J, leaving 16 bases between. The germline CDR1 and CDR2 sequences are SGHAT and FQNNGV.